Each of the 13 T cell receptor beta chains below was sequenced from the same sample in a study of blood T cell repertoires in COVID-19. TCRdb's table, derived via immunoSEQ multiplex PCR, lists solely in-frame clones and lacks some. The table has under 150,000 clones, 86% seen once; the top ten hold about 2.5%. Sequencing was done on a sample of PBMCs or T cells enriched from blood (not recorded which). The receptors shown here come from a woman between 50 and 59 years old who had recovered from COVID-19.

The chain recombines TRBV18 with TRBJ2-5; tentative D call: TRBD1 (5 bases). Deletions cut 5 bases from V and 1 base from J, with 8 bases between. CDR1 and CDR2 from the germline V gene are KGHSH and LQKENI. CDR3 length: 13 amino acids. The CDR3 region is CASSAGLQETQYF. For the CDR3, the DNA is TGTGCCAGCTCAGCAGGGCTCCAAGAGACCCAGTACTTC.

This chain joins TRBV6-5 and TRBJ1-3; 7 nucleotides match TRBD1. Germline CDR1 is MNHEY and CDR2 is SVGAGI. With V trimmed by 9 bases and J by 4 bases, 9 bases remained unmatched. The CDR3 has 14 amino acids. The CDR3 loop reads CASLQGSAGNTIYF. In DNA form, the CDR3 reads TGTGCCAGTTTACAGGGGAGCGCCGGAAACACCATATATTTT.

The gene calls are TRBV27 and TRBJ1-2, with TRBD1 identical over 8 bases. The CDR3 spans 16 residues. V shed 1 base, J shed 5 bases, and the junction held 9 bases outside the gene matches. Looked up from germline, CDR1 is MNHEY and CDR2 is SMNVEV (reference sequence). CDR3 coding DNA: TGTGCCAGCAGTTTATACCAGGGGGCTATGGGATATGGCTACACCTTC. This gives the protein CASSLYQGAMGYGYTF.

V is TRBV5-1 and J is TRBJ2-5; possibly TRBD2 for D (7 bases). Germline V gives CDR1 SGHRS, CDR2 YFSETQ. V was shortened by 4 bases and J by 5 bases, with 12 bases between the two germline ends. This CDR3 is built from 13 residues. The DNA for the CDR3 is TGCGCCAGCAGCGGGGGGGGCCGGGAGACCCAGTACTTC. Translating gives CASSGGGRETQYF. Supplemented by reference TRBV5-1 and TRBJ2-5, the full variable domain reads KAGVTQTPRYLIKTRGQQVTLSCSPISGHRSVSWYQQTPGQGLQFLFEYFSETQRNKGNFPGRFSGRQFSNSRSEMNVSTLELGDSALYLCASSGGGRETQYFGPGTRLLVL.

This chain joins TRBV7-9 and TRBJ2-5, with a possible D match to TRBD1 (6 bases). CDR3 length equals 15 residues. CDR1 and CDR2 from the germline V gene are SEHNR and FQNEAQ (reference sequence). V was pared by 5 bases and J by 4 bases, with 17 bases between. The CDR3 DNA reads TGTGCCAGCAGCCCTCGCACAGGGTTAGTAGAGACCCAGTACTTC. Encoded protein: CASSPRTGLVETQYF.

The CDR3 sequence is CASSPIRGMNTEAFF. The CDR3 DNA sequence: TGCGCCAGCAGCCCTATAAGGGGGATGAACACTGAAGCTTTCTTT. The J gene is TRBJ1-1, the V gene TRBV5-1; tentatively, D is TRBD1 (6 bases). Germline CDR1 is SGHRS and CDR2 is YFSETQ. V was cut by 4 bases and J by 0 bases, with 13 bases left in between. The CDR3 loop spans 15 amino acids.

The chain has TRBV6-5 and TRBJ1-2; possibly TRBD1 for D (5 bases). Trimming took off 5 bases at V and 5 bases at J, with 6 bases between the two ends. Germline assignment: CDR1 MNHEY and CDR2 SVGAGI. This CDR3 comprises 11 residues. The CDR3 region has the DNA TGTGCCAGCAGTAAGGGGTATGGCTACACCTTC. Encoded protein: CASSKGYGYTF.

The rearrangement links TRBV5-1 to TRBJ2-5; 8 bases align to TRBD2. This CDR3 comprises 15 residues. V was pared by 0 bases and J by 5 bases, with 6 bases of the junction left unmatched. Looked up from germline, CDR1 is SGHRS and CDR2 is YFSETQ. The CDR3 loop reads CASSLAPRGEETQYF. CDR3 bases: TGCGCCAGCAGCTTGGCCCCGCGGGGGGAGGAGACCCAGTACTTC.

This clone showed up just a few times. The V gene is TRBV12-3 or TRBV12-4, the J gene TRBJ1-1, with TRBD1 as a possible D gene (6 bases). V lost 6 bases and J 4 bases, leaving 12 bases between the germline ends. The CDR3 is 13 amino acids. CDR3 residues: CASRQGWGTEAFF. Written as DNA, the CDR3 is TGTGCCAGCAGGCAGGGGTGGGGCACTGAAGCTTTCTTT.

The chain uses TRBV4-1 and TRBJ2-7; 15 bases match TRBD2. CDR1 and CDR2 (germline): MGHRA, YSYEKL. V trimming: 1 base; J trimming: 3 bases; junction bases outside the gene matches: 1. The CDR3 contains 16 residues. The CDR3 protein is CASSQGGLAGGYEQYF. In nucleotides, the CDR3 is TGCGCCAGCAGCCAAGGGGGACTAGCGGGGGGCTACGAGCAGTACTTC.

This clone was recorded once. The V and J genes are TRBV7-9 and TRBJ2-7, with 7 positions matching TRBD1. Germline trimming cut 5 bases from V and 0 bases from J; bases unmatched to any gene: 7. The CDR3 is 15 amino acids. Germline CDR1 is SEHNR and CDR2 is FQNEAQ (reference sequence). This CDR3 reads CASSPKDRSSYEQYF. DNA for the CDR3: TGTGCCAGCAGCCCAAAGGACAGGAGCTCCTACGAGCAGTACTTC.

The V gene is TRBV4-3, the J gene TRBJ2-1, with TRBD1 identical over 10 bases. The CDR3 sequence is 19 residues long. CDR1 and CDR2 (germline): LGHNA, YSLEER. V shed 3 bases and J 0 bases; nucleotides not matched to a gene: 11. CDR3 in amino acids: CASSQTGTGAQSSYNEQFF. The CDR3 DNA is TGCGCCAGCAGCCAGACCGGGACAGGGGCTCAGAGCTCCTACAATGAGCAGTTCTTC.

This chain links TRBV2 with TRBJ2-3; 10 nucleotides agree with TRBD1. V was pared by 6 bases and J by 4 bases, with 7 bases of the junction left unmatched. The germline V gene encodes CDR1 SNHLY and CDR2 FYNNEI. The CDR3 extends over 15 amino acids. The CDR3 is CASRSGQGPPDTQYF. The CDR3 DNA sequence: TGTGCCAGCAGGTCGGGACAGGGGCCTCCAGATACGCAGTATTTT.